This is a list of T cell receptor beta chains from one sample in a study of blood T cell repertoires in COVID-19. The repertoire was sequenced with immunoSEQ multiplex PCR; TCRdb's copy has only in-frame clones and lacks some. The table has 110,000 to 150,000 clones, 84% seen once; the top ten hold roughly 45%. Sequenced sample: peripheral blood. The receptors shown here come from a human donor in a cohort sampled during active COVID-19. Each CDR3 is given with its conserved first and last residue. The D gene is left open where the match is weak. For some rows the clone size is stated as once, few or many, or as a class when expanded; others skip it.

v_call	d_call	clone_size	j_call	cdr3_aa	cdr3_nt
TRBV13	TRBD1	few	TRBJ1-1	CASRSQGVGTEAFF	TGTGCCAGCAGATCTCAGGGGGTCGGCACTGAAGCTTTCTTT
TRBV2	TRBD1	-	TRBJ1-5	CASSQTGGAWSNQPQHF	TGTGCCAGCAGCCAGACAGGGGGCGCGTGGAGCAATCAGCCCCAGCATTTT
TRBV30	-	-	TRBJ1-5	CAWSPTAGTLPQHF	TGTGCCTGGTCCCCGACAGCGGGTACATTGCCCCAGCATTTT
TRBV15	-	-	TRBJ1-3	CATSPRANSGNTIYF	TGTGCCACCTCCCCCAGGGCCAACTCTGGAAACACCATATATTTT
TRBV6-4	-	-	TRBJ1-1	CASSDSRTGRAFF	TGTGCCAGCAGTGACTCGAGAACAGGGAGAGCTTTCTTT
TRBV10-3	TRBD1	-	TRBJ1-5	CAIKEAGGENQPQHF	TGTGCCATCAAGGAGGCAGGGGGCGAAAATCAGCCCCAGCATTTT
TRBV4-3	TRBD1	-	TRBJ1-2	CASSQVGTGPRGYTF	TGCGCCAGCAGCCAAGTAGGGACAGGACCTCGGGGCTACACCTTC
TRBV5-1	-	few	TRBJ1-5	CASSLRAGHQPQHF	TGCGCCAGCAGCTTGCGGGCAGGGCATCAGCCCCAGCATTTT
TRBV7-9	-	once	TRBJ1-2	CASSLPGVGGYTF	TGTGCCAGCAGCTTACCAGGGGTTGGTGGCTACACCTTC
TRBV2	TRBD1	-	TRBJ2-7	CASSEVRGLYEQYF	TGTGCCAGCAGTGAGGTCAGGGGGCTCTACGAGCAGTACTTC
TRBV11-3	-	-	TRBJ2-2	CASSLDPRAANTGELFF	TGTGCCAGCAGCTTAGATCCCCGAGCGGCCAACACCGGGGAGCTGTTTTTT
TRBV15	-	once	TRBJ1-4	CATSTGPNEKLFF	TGTGCCACCTCTACAGGGCCTAATGAAAAACTGTTTTTT
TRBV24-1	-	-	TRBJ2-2	CATSDFNQAGNTGELFF	TGTGCCACCAGTGATTTTAACCAAGCGGGGAACACCGGGGAGCTGTTTTTT
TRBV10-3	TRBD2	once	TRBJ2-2	CAISVVLAGGNTGELFF	TGTGCCATCAGTGTCGTACTAGCGGGAGGAAACACCGGGGAGCTGTTTTTT
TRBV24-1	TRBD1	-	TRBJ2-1	CATSDPSGQGKNEQFF	TGTGCCACCAGTGATCCCTCCGGACAGGGTAAAAATGAGCAGTTCTTC
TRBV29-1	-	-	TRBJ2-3	CSADTSTDTQYF	TGCAGCGCGGACACCAGCACAGATACGCAGTATTTT
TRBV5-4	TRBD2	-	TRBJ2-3	CASSPRLAGDTQYF	TGTGCCAGCAGCCCGAGACTAGCGGGTGATACGCAGTATTTT
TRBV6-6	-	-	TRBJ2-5	CASSYSSKQETQYF	TGTGCCAGCAGTTACTCGTCTAAACAAGAGACCCAGTACTTC
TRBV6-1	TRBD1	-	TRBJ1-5	CASSEWDSHNQPQHF	TGTGCCAGCAGTGAATGGGACAGCCACAATCAGCCCCAGCATTTT
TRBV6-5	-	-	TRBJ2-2	CASRAETNTGELFF	TGTGCCAGCCGAGCGGAGACTAACACCGGGGAGCTGTTTTTT
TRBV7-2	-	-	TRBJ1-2	CASSPRTVGYGYTF	TGTGCCAGCAGCCCCCGGACAGTGGGCTATGGCTACACCTTC
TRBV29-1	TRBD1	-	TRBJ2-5	CSVSTGQETQYF	TGCAGCGTCTCGACAGGGCAAGAGACCCAGTACTTC
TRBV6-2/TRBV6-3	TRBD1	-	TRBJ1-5	CASSSDRGVYQPQHF	TGTGCCAGCAGTTCAGACAGGGGTGTTTATCAGCCCCAGCATTTT
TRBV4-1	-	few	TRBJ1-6	CASSQDGAGLVGSPLHF	TGCGCCAGCAGCCAAGATGGGGCAGGGCTGGTGGGTTCACCCCTCCACTTT
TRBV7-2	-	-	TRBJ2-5	CASSPAPGGGETQYF	TGTGCCAGCAGCCCCGCACCGGGGGGCGGTGAGACCCAGTACTTC
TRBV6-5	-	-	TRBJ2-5	CASRAFTYQETQYF	TGTGCCAGCAGAGCCTTTACGTACCAAGAGACCCAGTACTTC
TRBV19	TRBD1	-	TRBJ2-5	CASNTGQGRQETQYF	TGTGCCAGTAACACCGGACAGGGACGCCAAGAGACCCAGTACTTC
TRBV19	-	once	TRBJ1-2	CASSRRRDTRLF	TGTGCCAGTAGTAGACGACGGGACACCCGGCTCTTC
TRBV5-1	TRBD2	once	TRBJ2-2	CASSYHQAGGPTGELFF	TGCGCCAGCAGCTATCACCAAGCGGGGGGGCCGACCGGGGAGCTGTTTTTT
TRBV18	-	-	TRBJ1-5	CASSLLGLRGQPQHF	TGTGCCAGCTCGCTCCTGGGGCTAAGAGGTCAGCCCCAGCATTTT
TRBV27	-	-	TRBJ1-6	CASSLGQGNSPLHF	TGTGCCAGCAGTTTAGGTCAGGGTAATTCACCCCTCCACTTT
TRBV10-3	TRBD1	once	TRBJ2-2	CAARSGQGVTGELFF	TGTGCCGCACGATCCGGACAGGGGGTGACCGGGGAGCTGTTTTTT
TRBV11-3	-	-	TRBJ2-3	CASSLRRGFTDTQYF	TGTGCCAGCAGCCTCCGGAGAGGTTTCACAGATACGCAGTATTTT
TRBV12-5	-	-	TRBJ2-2	CASGFWRDTGELFF	TGTGCTAGTGGTTTTTGGCGGGACACCGGGGAGCTGTTTTTT
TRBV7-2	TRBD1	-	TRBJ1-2	CASSPRGGQGSGGYTF	TGTGCCAGCAGCCCTCGGGGGGGACAGGGTTCGGGTGGCTACACCTTC
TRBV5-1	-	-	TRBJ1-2	CASSLEWTNYGYTF	TGCGCCAGCAGCTTGGAATGGACAAACTATGGCTACACCTTC
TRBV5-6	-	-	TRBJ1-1	CASRRRAFMNTEAFF	TGTGCCAGCAGGCGCAGGGCTTTTATGAACACTGAAGCTTTCTTT
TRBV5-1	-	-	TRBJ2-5	CASSLAGEQGTQYF	TGCGCCAGCAGCTTGGCTGGGGAACAGGGGACCCAGTACTTC
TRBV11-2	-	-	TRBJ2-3	CASSPPGRRDTQYF	TGTGCCAGCAGCCCCCCAGGTCGTCGGGATACGCAGTATTTT
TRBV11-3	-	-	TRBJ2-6	CASTRTRSGANVLTF	TGTGCCAGCACCCGAACAAGGAGTGGGGCCAACGTCCTGACTTTC
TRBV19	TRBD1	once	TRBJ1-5	CASSNGQVSFQPQHF	TGTGCCAGTAGTAACGGACAGGTTAGCTTTCAGCCCCAGCATTTT